A selection of T cell receptor beta chains follows, all from one sample in a study of technical replicates of blood from several donors. Sequencing was performed with immunoSEQ multiplex PCR; in TCRdb, only in-frame clones are kept and a portion is missing. The data hold about 75,000 clones, with around 97% observed a single time. Sequencing was done on a sample of T cells isolated from PBMCs. These receptors were taken from a human donor in good health. CDR3s include the opening cysteine and the closing phenylalanine or tryptophan. Each record gives: V gene, clone size, D gene, CDR3 length, J gene, CDR3 protein, CDR3 DNA. D genes are given only for firm matches. A row's size may be missing; if present it is once, few, many or a size class.

V gene: TRBV5-1
clone size: once
D gene: TRBD1
CDR3 length: 15
J gene: TRBJ2-7
CDR3 protein: CASSLDPDRVNEQYF
CDR3 DNA: TGCGCCAGCAGCTTGGATCCGGACAGGGTTAACGAGCAGTACTTC

V gene: TRBV20-1
clone size: NA
D gene: NA
CDR3 length: 11
J gene: TRBJ2-5
CDR3 protein: CSARTQETQYF
CDR3 DNA: TGCAGTGCTAGAACCCAGGAGACCCAGTACTTC

V gene: TRBV7-2
clone size: NA
D gene: NA
CDR3 length: 15
J gene: TRBJ1-4
CDR3 protein: CASSSRTATNEKLFF
CDR3 DNA: TGTGCCAGCAGCTCGCGAACTGCAACTAATGAAAAACTGTTTTTT

V gene: TRBV27
clone size: NA
D gene: NA
CDR3 length: 14
J gene: TRBJ2-3
CDR3 protein: CASKRQGGTDTQYF
CDR3 DNA: TGTGCCAGCAAAAGACAGGGAGGTACAGATACGCAGTATTTT

V gene: TRBV4-3
clone size: NA
D gene: NA
CDR3 length: 17
J gene: TRBJ2-7
CDR3 protein: CASSQDRKVYRAHEQYF
CDR3 DNA: TGCGCCAGCAGCCAAGATCGGAAGGTCTACAGGGCCCACGAGCAGTACTTC

V gene: TRBV9
clone size: NA
D gene: NA
CDR3 length: 14
J gene: TRBJ2-7
CDR3 protein: CASSVSGYTYEQYF
CDR3 DNA: TGTGCCAGCAGCGTTTCAGGGTACACCTACGAGCAGTACTTC

V gene: TRBV4-1
clone size: once
D gene: NA
CDR3 length: 14
J gene: TRBJ2-3
CDR3 protein: CASSQDTAGDTQYF
CDR3 DNA: TGCGCCAGCAGCCAAGACACGGCCGGGGATACGCAGTATTTT

V gene: TRBV19
clone size: NA
D gene: TRBD1
CDR3 length: 16
J gene: TRBJ1-5
CDR3 protein: CASSRGQGFSNQPQHF
CDR3 DNA: TGTGCCAGTAGTAGGGGACAGGGGTTCAGCAATCAGCCCCAGCATTTT

V gene: TRBV27
clone size: NA
D gene: TRBD1
CDR3 length: 13
J gene: TRBJ1-5
CDR3 protein: CASGTGGFQPQHF
CDR3 DNA: TGTGCCAGCGGTACAGGGGGGTTTCAGCCCCAGCATTTT

V gene: TRBV9
clone size: NA
D gene: TRBD1
CDR3 length: 12
J gene: TRBJ1-1
CDR3 protein: CASSGGQGFAFF
CDR3 DNA: TGTGCCAGCAGCGGGGGACAGGGTTTTGCTTTCTTT

V gene: TRBV29-1
clone size: NA
D gene: NA
CDR3 length: 13
J gene: TRBJ1-3
CDR3 protein: CSVEITGGNTIYF
CDR3 DNA: TGCAGCGTTGAAATTACAGGGGGAAACACCATATATTTT

V gene: TRBV6-5
clone size: NA
D gene: NA
CDR3 length: 16
J gene: TRBJ2-7
CDR3 protein: CASSYSVGSTSYEQYF
CDR3 DNA: TGTGCCAGCAGTTACTCGGTTGGCAGTACCTCCTACGAGCAGTACTTC

V gene: TRBV28
clone size: NA
D gene: NA
CDR3 length: 14
J gene: TRBJ1-3
CDR3 protein: CASSAPAGLDTIYF
CDR3 DNA: TGTGCCAGCAGTGCACCAGCGGGTTTAGACACCATATATTTT

V gene: TRBV5-1
clone size: NA
D gene: NA
CDR3 length: 13
J gene: TRBJ1-3
CDR3 protein: CASSLAGRDTIYF
CDR3 DNA: TGCGCCAGCAGCTTGGCTGGGAGGGACACCATATATTTT

V gene: TRBV6-6
clone size: NA
D gene: NA
CDR3 length: 13
J gene: TRBJ1-4
CDR3 protein: CASTGATNEKLFF
CDR3 DNA: TGTGCCAGCACGGGAGCAACTAATGAAAAACTGTTTTTT

V gene: TRBV19
clone size: NA
D gene: TRBD1
CDR3 length: 14
J gene: TRBJ1-5
CDR3 protein: CASTKGQYNQPQHF
CDR3 DNA: TGTGCCAGTACCAAGGGACAGTACAATCAGCCCCAGCATTTT

V gene: TRBV28
clone size: once
D gene: NA
CDR3 length: 14
J gene: TRBJ2-3
CDR3 protein: CASSPLMSTDTQYF
CDR3 DNA: TGTGCCAGCAGTCCCCTTATGAGCACAGATACGCAGTATTTT

V gene: TRBV2
clone size: NA
D gene: TRBD1
CDR3 length: 11
J gene: TRBJ1-2
CDR3 protein: CASSRDRGYTF
CDR3 DNA: TGTGCCAGCAGCCGGGACAGAGGCTACACCTTC

V gene: TRBV6-6
clone size: NA
D gene: NA
CDR3 length: 13
J gene: TRBJ1-1
CDR3 protein: CASSYGGYTEAFF
CDR3 DNA: TGTGCCAGCAGTTACGGAGGATACACTGAAGCTTTCTTT

V gene: TRBV7-9
clone size: NA
D gene: NA
CDR3 length: 17
J gene: TRBJ1-4
CDR3 protein: CASSSPFRTSTNEKLFF
CDR3 DNA: TGTGCCAGCAGCTCCCCTTTTAGGACATCAACTAATGAAAAACTGTTTTTT

V gene: TRBV13
clone size: NA
D gene: TRBD1
CDR3 length: 15
J gene: TRBJ1-1
CDR3 protein: CASSLEGQGRTEAFF
CDR3 DNA: TGTGCCAGCAGCTTAGAGGGACAGGGGAGGACTGAAGCTTTCTTT

V gene: TRBV6-5
clone size: NA
D gene: TRBD2
CDR3 length: 14
J gene: TRBJ2-7
CDR3 protein: CASSRSGRAYEQYF
CDR3 DNA: TGTGCCAGCAGTCGAAGCGGGAGAGCCTACGAGCAGTACTTC